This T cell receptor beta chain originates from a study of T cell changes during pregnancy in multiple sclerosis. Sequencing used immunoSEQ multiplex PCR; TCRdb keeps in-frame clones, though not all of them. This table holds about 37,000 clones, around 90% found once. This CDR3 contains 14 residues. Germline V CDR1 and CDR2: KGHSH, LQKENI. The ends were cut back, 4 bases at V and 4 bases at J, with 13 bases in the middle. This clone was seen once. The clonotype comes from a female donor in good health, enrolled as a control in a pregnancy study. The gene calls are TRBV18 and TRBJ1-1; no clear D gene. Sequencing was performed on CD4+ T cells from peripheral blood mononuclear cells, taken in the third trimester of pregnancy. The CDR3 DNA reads TGTGCCAGCTCACAAGCGTCGAGCATCACTGAAGCTTTCTTT. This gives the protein CASSQASSITEAFF.